This is a list of T cell receptor beta chains from one sample in a study of control samples from healthy donors and cancer patients. Here immunoSEQ multiplex PCR was the method, and the copy in TCRdb shows in-frame clones only, minus some. The sample includes some 130,000 clones, 80% to 95% of them seen just once. Sequencing was carried out using blood. The receptors come from a man between 40 and 49 years old in good health. Both conserved end residues are part of each CDR3. A D gene is named only where the DNA matches it firmly. Where a row states a size, it is once, few, many or the class of an expanded clone; other rows omit it.

D	V	size	J	length	CDR3	DNA
-	TRBV5-1	-	TRBJ2-3	15	CASSRLGLYTDTQYF	TGCGCCAGCAGTCGGCTTGGACTGTACACAGATACGCAGTATTTT
-	TRBV9	-	TRBJ1-3	15	CASSVDGGSGNTIYF	TGTGCCAGCAGCGTCGACGGGGGCTCTGGAAACACCATATATTTT
-	TRBV2	-	TRBJ2-1	12	CASSVGRNEQFF	TGTGCCAGCAGTGTCGGGCGTAATGAGCAGTTCTTC
-	TRBV6-1	-	TRBJ1-1	16	CASSGWGGGGNTEAFF	TGTGCCAGCAGTGGTTGGGGGGGCGGTGGGAACACTGAAGCTTTCTTT
TRBD1	TRBV28	-	TRBJ2-5	16	CASSSLGQGIQETQYF	TGTGCCAGCAGTTCCCTCGGACAGGGAATCCAAGAGACCCAGTACTTC
-	TRBV12-3/TRBV12-4	-	TRBJ2-5	13	CASSLGPGETQYF	TGTGCCAGCAGTTTAGGCCCCGGAGAGACCCAGTACTTC
TRBD1	TRBV6-5	-	TRBJ2-3	15	CASSLRDSITDTQYF	TGTGCCAGCAGCCTCCGGGACAGTATCACAGATACGCAGTATTTT
TRBD1	TRBV7-9	-	TRBJ1-6	14	CASSLTGPNSPLHF	TGTGCCAGCAGCTTGACAGGGCCTAATTCACCCCTCCACTTT
TRBD2	TRBV6-5	once	TRBJ2-5	15	CASRLAGTHGETQYF	TGTGCCAGCAGACTAGCGGGGACCCACGGGGAGACCCAGTACTTC
-	TRBV6-5	-	TRBJ2-3	14	CAITTKDDTDTQYF	TGTGCCATCACAACAAAAGACGATACAGATACGCAGTATTTT
-	TRBV6-1	once	TRBJ1-3	15	CASSEWMASGNTIYF	TGTGCCAGCAGTGAATGGATGGCTTCTGGAAACACCATATATTTT
-	TRBV18	once	TRBJ2-3	14	CASSQNVGTDTQYF	TGTGCCAGCTCCCAGAACGTTGGAACAGATACGCAGTATTTT
-	TRBV28	-	TRBJ2-1	14	CATLKERKYNEQFF	TGTGCCACCCTCAAGGAGCGGAAATACAATGAGCAGTTCTTC
TRBD2	TRBV2	-	TRBJ2-3	15	CASRWGLAGTDTQYF	TGTGCCAGCAGGTGGGGACTAGCGGGGACAGATACGCAGTATTTT
-	TRBV10-1	few	TRBJ2-2	12	CASSRGAGELFF	TGCGCCAGCTCCAGGGGAGCCGGGGAGCTGTTTTTT
-	TRBV6-1	-	TRBJ1-4	16	CASSARQRATNEKLFF	TGTGCCAGCAGTGCCCGACAGAGAGCAACTAATGAAAAACTGTTTTTT
-	TRBV5-1	-	TRBJ1-4	16	CASSLSGQNPNEKLFF	TGCGCCAGCAGCCTCAGCGGACAGAACCCGAATGAAAAACTGTTTTTT
-	TRBV7-7	-	TRBJ2-1	15	CASSFAAGEKGEQFF	TGTGCTAGCAGCTTTGCGGCAGGGGAAAAGGGTGAGCAGTTCTTC
TRBD1	TRBV7-9	-	TRBJ2-2	15	CASGFGQGYTGELFF	TGTGCCAGCGGTTTCGGACAGGGTTACACCGGGGAGCTGTTTTTT
-	TRBV24-1	-	TRBJ1-3	17	CATSDLFGPFSGNTIYF	TGTGCCACCAGTGACCTTTTCGGGCCCTTCTCTGGAAACACCATATATTTT
TRBD2	TRBV4-2	-	TRBJ2-6	18	CASSQELGRGAGANVLTF	TGTGCCAGCAGCCAAGAGCTGGGGCGGGGGGCAGGGGCCAACGTCCTGACTTTC
-	TRBV5-1	-	TRBJ1-1	18	CASSPRSSSSSPNTEAFF	TGCGCCAGCAGCCCGCGATCAAGCTCCTCGTCCCCGAACACTGAAGCTTTCTTT
-	TRBV2	once	TRBJ2-7	15	CASTLQGRGTYEQYF	TGTGCCAGCACCCTCCAGGGCAGGGGCACCTACGAGCAGTACTTC
TRBD1	TRBV11-3	-	TRBJ2-3	16	CASSSWTGADTDTQYF	TGTGCCAGCAGCTCCTGGACAGGGGCTGACACAGATACGCAGTATTTT
TRBD1	TRBV9	-	TRBJ2-5	14	CASSVGDRQETQYF	TGTGCCAGCAGCGTGGGGGACAGGCAAGAGACCCAGTACTTC
-	TRBV7-6	-	TRBJ2-1	15	CASSLPGLEDNEQFF	TGTGCCAGCAGCTTACCCGGTCTCGAGGACAATGAGCAGTTCTTC
-	TRBV5-1	-	TRBJ2-2	14	CASMPGTNTGELFF	TGCGCCAGCATGCCCGGGACGAACACCGGGGAGCTGTTTTTT
-	TRBV24-1	-	TRBJ2-5	14	CATAGVGASETQYF	TGTGCCACCGCCGGAGTGGGGGCGTCGGAGACCCAGTACTTC
-	TRBV19	-	TRBJ2-5	14	CASSIDFGSETQYF	TGTGCCAGTAGTATAGATTTCGGGTCGGAGACCCAGTACTTC
TRBD1	TRBV14	-	TRBJ2-7	15	CASSQQPSDRDTQYF	TGTGCCAGCAGCCAACAACCCTCGGACAGGGATACGCAGTACTTC
-	TRBV6-5	once	TRBJ1-6	15	CASSSTGPPNSPLHF	TGTGCCAGCAGTTCCACAGGGCCCCCTAATTCACCCCTCCACTTT
-	TRBV15	-	TRBJ1-4	15	CATSSWEGRNEKLFF	TGTGCCACCAGCAGTTGGGAGGGCCGGAATGAAAAACTGTTTTTT
-	TRBV12-3/TRBV12-4	once	TRBJ1-6	13	CASRAEGNSPLHF	TGTGCCAGCAGGGCTGAAGGGAATTCACCCCTCCACTTT
TRBD2	TRBV5-6	-	TRBJ2-3	16	CASSLEGTSGADTQYF	TGTGCCAGCAGCTTGGAGGGGACTAGCGGCGCAGATACGCAGTATTTT
-	TRBV10-3	-	TRBJ2-7	13	CANGAENPDEQYF	TGTGCCAACGGGGCAGAAAACCCAGACGAGCAGTACTTC
-	TRBV5-6	-	TRBJ1-5	19	CASSIQQRQPNYSNQPQHF	TGTGCCAGCAGCATACAACAACGGCAGCCTAATTATAGCAATCAGCCCCAGCATTTT
-	TRBV5-1	-	TRBJ1-1	14	CASSLSSLNTEAFF	TGCGCCAGCAGCTTGTCCAGCTTGAACACTGAAGCTTTCTTT
-	TRBV6-1	-	TRBJ1-4	16	CASSETLWDRVRKLFF	TGTGCCAGCAGTGAAACTCTGTGGGACCGTGTTCGGAAACTGTTTTTT
TRBD1	TRBV3-1/TRBV3-2	-	TRBJ1-1	14	CASSHRDRLTEAFF	TGTGCCAGCAGCCACCGGGACAGGCTTACTGAAGCTTTCTTT
-	TRBV3-1/TRBV3-2	-	TRBJ2-5	15	CASSQLEQFGETQYF	TGTGCCAGCAGCCAGTTGGAGCAGTTTGGAGAGACCCAGTACTTC
-	TRBV5-6	-	TRBJ2-3	13	CASSRGSTDTQYF	TGTGCCAGCAGCAGGGGTAGCACAGATACGCAGTATTTT
-	TRBV2	-	TRBJ2-7	12	CASSLTGYEQYF	TGTGCCAGCAGCCTGACAGGCTACGAGCAGTACTTC
-	TRBV18	-	TRBJ1-2	13	CASSLGRNYGYTF	TGTGCCAGCTCCCTGGGACGGAACTATGGCTACACCTTC
TRBD2	TRBV2	-	TRBJ2-1	12	CASSETSGARIF	TGTGCCAGCAGTGAAACTAGCGGGGCAAGGATCTTC
TRBD1	TRBV6-2/TRBV6-3	once	TRBJ1-5	19	CASSGTIGQGVRANQPQHF	TGTGCCAGCAGCGGAACAATAGGACAGGGGGTAAGGGCGAATCAGCCCCAGCATTTT